Below, 18 T cell receptor beta chains from the same sample are listed, as sequenced in a study of blood T cells in healthy people across ages. Next came a second PCR, run for about 7 to 12 cycles, which used a sample-barcoded 5' primer along with a J-beta primer mix. One entry per CDR3 protein, called by TCRdb with MiXCR from the 5' RACE reads. Among 980,000 or so distinct CDR3 sequences, about 48% were seen once, and the ten largest hold 13%. The sequenced sample was blood. Source of these receptors: a man younger than 40 in good health.

This chain joins TRBV6-5 and TRBJ2-7; 10 bases match TRBD2. CDR1 MNHEY and CDR2 SVGAGI come from the germline V gene. V gave up 4 bases and J gave up 0 bases; unmatched junction bases: 6. CDR3 length: 16 residues. The CDR3 bases are TGTGCCAGCAGTTTGGACGAGCGGGGGGGCTCCTACGAGCAGTACTTC. Protein sequence: CASSLDERGGSYEQYF.

In the case of this clonotype: The junction does not match germline at one end; this may be a read error. The gene calls are TRBV20-1 and TRBJ1-4; 7 nucleotides align to TRBD1. The germline V gene has CDR1 DFQATT and CDR2 SNEGSKA (reference sequence). The length of the CDR3 is 14 residues. The CDR3 region has the DNA TGCAGTGCTAATCCAGGGGGAAGGTGGGAAAAACTGATTTTT. Translated: CSANPGGRWEKLIF.

The chain combines TRBV7-2 with TRBJ2-5; 9 nucleotides line up with TRBD2. The CDR3 sequence is 16 residues long. J was trimmed by 11 bases and V by 2 bases; bases with no gene match: 15. Germline CDR1 SGHTA, CDR2 FQGNSA. The CDR3 DNA follows: TGTGCCAGCAGCTTACTAGCGGGGTACGGTACCGGGGAGCAGTACTTC. Protein: CASSLLAGYGTGEQYF.

The table lists this clonotype with a few counts. The chain couples TRBV20-1 to TRBJ2-7; 10 nucleotides align to TRBD2. The CDR3 covers 17 residues. Germline V gene sequence: CDR1 DFQATT, CDR2 SNEGSKA (reference sequence). The ends lost 0 bases at V and 7 bases at J; junction bases unmatched: 15. CDR3 sequence: CSARDHTSSGGENEQYF. Here the CDR3 DNA reads TGCAGTGCTAGAGATCATACTTCTAGCGGGGGCGAAAATGAGCAGTACTTC.

The gene calls are TRBV5-1 and TRBJ2-3; D unclear. Trimming pared 3 bases from V and 5 bases from J, leaving 10 bases between. Germline assignment: CDR1 SGHRS and CDR2 YFSETQ. This CDR3 has 13 amino acids. For the CDR3, the DNA is TGCGCCAGCAGCTCAGCCGTGGGAGATACGCAGTATTTT. This sequence encodes CASSSAVGDTQYF.

The chain couples TRBV9 to TRBJ1-1; 11 bases align to TRBD1. This CDR3 contains 15 residues. Losses at the gene ends were 0 bases for V and 4 bases for J; bases not matched to a gene: 2. Germline lookup yields CDR1 SGDLS and CDR2 YYNGEE. CDR3 loop: CASSVGGTGGTEAFF. In nucleotides, the CDR3 is TGTGCCAGCAGCGTAGGGGGGACAGGGGGCACTGAAGCTTTCTTT.

This clonotype was counted between two and nine times. This chain connects TRBV3-1 to TRBJ2-3, with 13 nucleotides matching TRBD2. The length of the CDR3 is 14 residues. Germline values: CDR1 LGHDT, CDR2 YNNKEL (reference sequence). With V trimmed by 6 bases and J by 8 bases, 5 bases remained unmatched. The CDR3 reads CASSGTSGDFTQYF. As DNA, the CDR3 is TGTGCCAGCAGTGGGACTAGCGGGGATTTTACGCAGTATTTT.

The rearrangement uses TRBV2 and TRBJ2-7; TRBD1 aligns across 9 bases. CDR1 and CDR2 from the germline V gene are SNHLY and FYNNEI. This CDR3 spans 20 amino acids. V shed 7 bases, J shed 0 bases, and the junction held 22 bases outside the gene matches. The CDR3 region has the DNA TGTGCCAGCATCGGGCGGTCGTTACTAGGACAGGGGACCTCCTCCTACGAGCAGTACTTC. The encoded protein is CASIGRSLLGQGTSSYEQYF.

The rearrangement uses TRBV4-1 and TRBJ2-1, with D tentatively TRBD2 (6 bases). CDR3 size: 15 residues. CDR1 is MGHRA, CDR2 YSYEKL, per germline. V lost 0 bases, J lost 10 bases, and 16 bases lay in between. The CDR3 DNA follows: TGCGCCAGCAGCCAAGAAGGAGGGCATTTCTACGAGCAGTTCTTC. Encoded protein: CASSQEGGHFYEQFF.

This clonotype was seen only once. The V and J genes are TRBV14 and TRBJ2-6; 9 nucleotides match TRBD1. Germline V CDR1 and CDR2: SGHDN, FVKESK. Unmatched junction bases numbered 3, after V lost 6 bases and J lost 0 bases. The CDR3 runs 16 residues. The DNA of the CDR3 is TGTGCCAGCAGTCTGACAGGGGGCTCTGGGGCCAACGTCCTGACTTTC. This encodes CASSLTGGSGANVLTF.

This sequence joins TRBV12-3 or TRBV12-4 and TRBJ1-5; 7 bases fit TRBD1. This CDR3 has 17 residues. Unmatched junction bases numbered 18, after V lost 6 bases and J lost 7 bases. Here the CDR3 reads CASSPEPWKGAGQPQHF. CDR3 coding DNA: TGTGCCAGCAGCCCCGAGCCATGGAAGGGGGCGGGACAGCCCCAGCATTTT.

V usage is TRBV7-2 and J usage is TRBJ2-2; D is uncertain. Germline CDR1 and CDR2: SGHTA and FQGNSA. This CDR3 spans 13 amino acids. Between the trimmed V and J ends, which lost 5 bases and 7 bases, there was a span of 11 bases. The CDR3 DNA reads as TGTGCCAGCAGCCCATACCGAGGCGGGGAGCTGTTTTTT. It translates to CASSPYRGGELFF.

The rearrangement joins TRBV20-1 to TRBJ1-2; 7 nucleotides line up with TRBD1. The CDR3 has 12 amino acids. The junction had 8 bases not matched to a gene; V was cut back by 8 bases and J by 5 bases. CDR1 DFQATT and CDR2 SNEGSKA come from the germline V gene (reference sequence). The CDR3 nucleotides are TGCAGTCCCCAGGCAGGGGGATATGGCTACACCTTC. Translated: CSPQAGGYGYTF.

This clonotype was seen a handful of times. The chain employs TRBV20-1 and TRBJ2-5; 11 bases agree with TRBD2. This CDR3 is 17 amino acids long. V lost 1 base, J lost 2 bases, and 9 bases stayed unmatched. Germline V gene sequence: CDR1 DFQATT, CDR2 SNEGSKA (reference sequence). CDR3 sequence reads: CSARVPLASGGQETQYF. CDR3 DNA sequence: TGCAGTGCTAGAGTCCCTTTGGCTAGCGGGGGGCAAGAGACCCAGTACTTC.

The rearrangement uses TRBV20-1 and TRBJ1-4, with D possibly matching TRBD1 (5 bases). This CDR3 region has 14 residues. The germline V gene encodes CDR1 DFQATT and CDR2 SNEGSKA (reference sequence). V lost 1 base and J 2 bases, leaving 8 bases between the germline ends. CDR3 region: CSARAGLTNEKLFF. CDR3 in DNA: TGCAGTGCTAGAGCGGGGCTTACTAATGAAAAACTGTTTTTT.

The V and J genes are TRBV4-1 and TRBJ2-3; 7 bases map to TRBD1. Germline lookup yields CDR1 MGHRA and CDR2 YSYEKL. The CDR3 spans 16 residues. V was pared by 4 bases and J by 2 bases, with 9 bases of the junction left unmatched. CDR3 bases: TGCGCCAGCAGCCTTGACTGGGGACAGCACACAGATACGCAGTATTTT. This translates into CASSLDWGQHTDTQYF.

The chain is built from TRBV18 and TRBJ2-7; perhaps D is TRBD1 or TRBD2 (5 bases each). V lost 1 base to trimming and J lost 7 bases, with 17 bases between them. CDR1 is KGHSH and CDR2 is LQKENI in the germline V gene. CDR3 size: 15 residues. The CDR3 region is CASSPQGGTLEEQYF. The CDR3 DNA sequence: TGTGCCAGCTCACCACAGGGTGGGACCCTGGAAGAGCAGTACTTC.

This clonotype was found many times. V and J are TRBV29-1 and TRBJ2-7; the match to TRBD1 covers 9 bases. This CDR3 has 12 residues. In germline, CDR1 is SQVTM, CDR2 ANQGSEA. The junction had 8 bases not matched to a gene; V was cut back by 8 bases and J by 6 bases. The CDR3 bases are TGCAGCACGGGACAGGGTTTCGGCGAGCAGTACTTC. Translated, it gives CSTGQGFGEQYF.